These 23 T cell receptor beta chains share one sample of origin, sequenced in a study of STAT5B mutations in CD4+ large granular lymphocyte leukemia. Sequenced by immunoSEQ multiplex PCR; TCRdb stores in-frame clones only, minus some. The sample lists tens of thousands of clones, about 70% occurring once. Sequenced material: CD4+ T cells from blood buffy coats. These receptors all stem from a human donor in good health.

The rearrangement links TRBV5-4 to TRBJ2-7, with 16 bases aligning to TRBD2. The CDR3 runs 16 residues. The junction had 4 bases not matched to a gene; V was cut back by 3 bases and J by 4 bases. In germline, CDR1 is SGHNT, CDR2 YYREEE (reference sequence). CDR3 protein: CASSSPGLAGGYEQYF. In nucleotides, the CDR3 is TGTGCCAGCAGCTCCCCGGGACTAGCGGGGGGGTACGAGCAGTACTTC. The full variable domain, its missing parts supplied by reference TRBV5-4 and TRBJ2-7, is ETGVTQSPTHLIKTRGQQVTLRCSSQSGHNTVSWYQQALGQGPQFIFQYYREEENGRGNFPPRFSGLQFPNYSSELNVNALELDDSALYLCASSSPGLAGGYEQYFGPGTRLTVT.

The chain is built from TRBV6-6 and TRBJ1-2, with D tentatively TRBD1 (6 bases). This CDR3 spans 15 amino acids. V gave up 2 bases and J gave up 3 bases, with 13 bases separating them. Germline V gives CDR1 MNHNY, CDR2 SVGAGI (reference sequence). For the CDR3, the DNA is TGTGCCAGCAGTTACCGGACAGCCTCTTACTATGGCTACACCTTC. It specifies CASSYRTASYYGYTF.

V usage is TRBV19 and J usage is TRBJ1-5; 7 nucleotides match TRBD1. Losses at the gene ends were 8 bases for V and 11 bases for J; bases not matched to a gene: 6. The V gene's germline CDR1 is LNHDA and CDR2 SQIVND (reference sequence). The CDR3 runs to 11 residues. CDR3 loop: CASGETGAQHF. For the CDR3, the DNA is TGTGCCAGTGGAGAAACAGGGGCCCAGCATTTT. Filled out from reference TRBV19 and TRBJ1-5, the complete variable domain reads DGGITQSPKYLFRKEGQNVTLSCEQNLNHDAMYWYRQDPGQGLRLIYYSQIVNDFQKGDIAEGYSVSREKKESFPLTVTSAQKNPTAFYLCASGETGAQHFGDGTRLSIL.

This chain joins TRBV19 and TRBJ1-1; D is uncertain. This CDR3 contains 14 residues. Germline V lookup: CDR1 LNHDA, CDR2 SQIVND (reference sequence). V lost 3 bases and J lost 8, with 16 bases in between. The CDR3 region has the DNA TGTGCCAGTAGTATCTTCCTGGGTCGAGGGGAAGCTTTCTTT. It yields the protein CASSIFLGRGEAFF.

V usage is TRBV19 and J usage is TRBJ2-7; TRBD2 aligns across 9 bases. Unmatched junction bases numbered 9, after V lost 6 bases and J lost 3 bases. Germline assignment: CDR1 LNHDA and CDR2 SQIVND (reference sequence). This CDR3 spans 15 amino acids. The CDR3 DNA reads TGTGCCAGTAGACCAGCGGGGGGAGACTACTACGAGCAGTACTTC. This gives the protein CASRPAGGDYYEQYF.

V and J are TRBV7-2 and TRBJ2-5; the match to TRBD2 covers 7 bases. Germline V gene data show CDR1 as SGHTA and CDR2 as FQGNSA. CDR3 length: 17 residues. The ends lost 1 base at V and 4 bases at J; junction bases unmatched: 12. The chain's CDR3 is CASSLDLAAGRRETQYF. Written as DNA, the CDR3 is TGTGCCAGCAGCTTAGATCTAGCGGCAGGGAGGAGAGAGACCCAGTACTTC.

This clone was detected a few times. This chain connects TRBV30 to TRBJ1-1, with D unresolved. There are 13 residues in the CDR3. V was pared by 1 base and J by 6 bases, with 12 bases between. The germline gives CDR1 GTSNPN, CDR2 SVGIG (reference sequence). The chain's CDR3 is CAWSAALAAEAFF. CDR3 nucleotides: TGTGCCTGGAGTGCCGCCCTGGCCGCTGAAGCTTTCTTT.

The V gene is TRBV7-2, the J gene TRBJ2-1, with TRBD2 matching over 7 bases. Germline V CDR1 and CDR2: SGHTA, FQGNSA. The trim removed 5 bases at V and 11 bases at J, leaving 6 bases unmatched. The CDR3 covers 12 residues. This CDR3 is CASSISGEKQFF. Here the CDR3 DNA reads TGTGCCAGCAGCATAAGCGGGGAGAAGCAGTTCTTC.

Here the CDR3 reads CASRGGLSTDTQYF. The CDR3 DNA sequence: TGTGCCAGCCGCGGGGGACTTAGCACAGATACGCAGTATTTT. The rearrangement uses TRBV6-1 and TRBJ2-3; 7 bases map to TRBD2. With 8 bases clipped from V and 0 bases from J, the junction kept 5 bases outside the gene matches. The CDR3 has 14 amino acids. Germline CDR1 reads MNHNS; CDR2 reads SASEGT.

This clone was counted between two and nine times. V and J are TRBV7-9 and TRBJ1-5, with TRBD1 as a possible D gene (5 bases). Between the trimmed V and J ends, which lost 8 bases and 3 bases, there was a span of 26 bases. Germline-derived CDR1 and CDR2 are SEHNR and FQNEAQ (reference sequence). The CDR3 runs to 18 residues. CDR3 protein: CASGPGGGDYSINQPQHF. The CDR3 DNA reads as TGTGCCAGCGGCCCCGGGGGAGGGGATTACTCCATCAATCAGCCCCAGCATTTT.

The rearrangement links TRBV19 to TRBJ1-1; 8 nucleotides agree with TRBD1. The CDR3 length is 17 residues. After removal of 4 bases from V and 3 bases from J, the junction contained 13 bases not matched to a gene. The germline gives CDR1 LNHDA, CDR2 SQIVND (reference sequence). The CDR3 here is CASSTGDRWWMDTEAFF. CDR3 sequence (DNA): TGTGCCAGTAGTACCGGGGACAGGTGGTGGATGGACACTGAAGCTTTCTTT.

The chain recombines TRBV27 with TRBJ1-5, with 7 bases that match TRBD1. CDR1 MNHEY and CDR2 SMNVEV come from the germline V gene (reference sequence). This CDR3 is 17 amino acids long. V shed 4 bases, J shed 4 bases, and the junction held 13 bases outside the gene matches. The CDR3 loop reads CASSSHGTQGGNQPQHF. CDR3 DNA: TGTGCCAGCAGTTCACATGGAACTCAGGGGGGGAATCAGCCCCAGCATTTT.

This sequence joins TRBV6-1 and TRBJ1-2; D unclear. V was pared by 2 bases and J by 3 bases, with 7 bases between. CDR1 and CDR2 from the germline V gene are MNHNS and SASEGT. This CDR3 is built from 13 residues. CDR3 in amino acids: CASSEYQYYGYTF. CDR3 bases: TGTGCCAGCAGTGAATACCAGTACTATGGCTACACCTTC.

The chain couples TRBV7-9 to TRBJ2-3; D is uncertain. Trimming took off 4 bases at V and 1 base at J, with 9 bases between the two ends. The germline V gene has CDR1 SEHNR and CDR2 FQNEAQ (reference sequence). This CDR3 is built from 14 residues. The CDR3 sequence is CASSYWTGTDTQYF. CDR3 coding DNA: TGTGCCAGCAGCTACTGGACGGGCACAGATACGCAGTATTTT.

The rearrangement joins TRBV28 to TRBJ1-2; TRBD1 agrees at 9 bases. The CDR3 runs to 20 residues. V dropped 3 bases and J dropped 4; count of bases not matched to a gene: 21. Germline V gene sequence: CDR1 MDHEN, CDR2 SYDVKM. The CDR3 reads CASSLGRHFRDRAMGYGYTF. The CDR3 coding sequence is TGTGCCAGCAGTTTGGGCCGACACTTCCGGGACAGGGCCATGGGCTATGGCTACACCTTC.

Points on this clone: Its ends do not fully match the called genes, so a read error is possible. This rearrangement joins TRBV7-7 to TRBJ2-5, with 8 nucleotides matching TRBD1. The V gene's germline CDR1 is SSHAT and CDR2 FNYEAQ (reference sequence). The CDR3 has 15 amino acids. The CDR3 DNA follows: TGTGCTAGCAGCTTAGGGGACAGGATCGAAGAGACCCAGTACTTC. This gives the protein CASSLGDRIEETQYF.

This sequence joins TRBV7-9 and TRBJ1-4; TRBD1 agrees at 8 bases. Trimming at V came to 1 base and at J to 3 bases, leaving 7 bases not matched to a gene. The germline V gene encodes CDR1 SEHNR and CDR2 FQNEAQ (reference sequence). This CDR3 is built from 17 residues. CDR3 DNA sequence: TGTGCCAGCAGCTTAGGAGTGACAGGGGTATCTAATGAAAAACTGTTTTTT. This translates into CASSLGVTGVSNEKLFF.

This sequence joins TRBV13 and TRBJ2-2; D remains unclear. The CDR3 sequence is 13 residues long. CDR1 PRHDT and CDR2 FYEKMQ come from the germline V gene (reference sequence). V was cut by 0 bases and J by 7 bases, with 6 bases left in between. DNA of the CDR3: TGTGCCAGCAGCTTAGGAGGAATCGGGGAGCTGTTTTTT. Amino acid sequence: CASSLGGIGELFF. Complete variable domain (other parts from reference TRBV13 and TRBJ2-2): AAGVIQSPRHLIKEKRETATLKCYPIPRHDTVYWYQQGPGQDPQFLISFYEKMQSDKGSIPDRFSAQQFSDYHSELNMSSLELGDSALYFCASSLGGIGELFFGEGSRLTVL.

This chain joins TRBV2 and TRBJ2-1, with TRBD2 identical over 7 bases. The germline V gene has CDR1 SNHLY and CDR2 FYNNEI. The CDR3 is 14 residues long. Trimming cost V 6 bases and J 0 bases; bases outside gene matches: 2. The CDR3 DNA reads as TGTGCCAGCAGGGGGGGGAGCTCCTACAATGAGCAGTTCTTC. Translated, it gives CASRGGSSYNEQFF.

The CDR3 protein is CASSQASSALQETQYF. DNA of the CDR3: TGCGCCAGCAGCCAAGCTTCTAGCGCCCTCCAAGAGACCCAGTACTTC. The gene calls are TRBV4-1 and TRBJ2-5; D might be TRBD2 (6 bases). This CDR3 is built from 16 residues. V lost 1 base, J lost 1 base, and 13 bases lay in between. Germline V gives CDR1 MGHRA, CDR2 YSYEKL.

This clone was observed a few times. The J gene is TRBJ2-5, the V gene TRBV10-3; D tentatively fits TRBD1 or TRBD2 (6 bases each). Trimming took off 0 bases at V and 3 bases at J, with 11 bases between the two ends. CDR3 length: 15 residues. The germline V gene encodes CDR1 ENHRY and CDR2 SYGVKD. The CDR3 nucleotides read TGTGCCATCAGTGAGTCGAAGGGGGGAAAAGAGACCCAGTACTTC. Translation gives CAISESKGGKETQYF.

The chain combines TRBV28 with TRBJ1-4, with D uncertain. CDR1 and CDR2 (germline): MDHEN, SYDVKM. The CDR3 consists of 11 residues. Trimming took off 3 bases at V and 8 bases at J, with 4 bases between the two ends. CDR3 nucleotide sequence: TGTGCCAGCAGTTTGGCCGAAAAACTGTTTTTT. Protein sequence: CASSLAEKLFF.

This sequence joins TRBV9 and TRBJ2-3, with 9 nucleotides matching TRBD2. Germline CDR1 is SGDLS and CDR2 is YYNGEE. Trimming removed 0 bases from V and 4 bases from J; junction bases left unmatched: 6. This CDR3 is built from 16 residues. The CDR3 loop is CASSVGRTSVADTQYF. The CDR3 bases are TGTGCCAGCAGCGTAGGCCGGACTAGCGTGGCAGATACGCAGTATTTT.